Presented here are 29 T cell receptor beta chains from one specimen sequenced in a study of regulatory T cells in long-lasting Graves disease. Both iRepertoire HTBI primers and Arm-PCR of CDR3 regions were used to build the TCR beta libraries. TCRdb re-called the multiplex PCR reads through MiXCR, storing one row per CDR3 protein. Altogether hundreds of thousands of distinct CDR3 sequences are present, 20% being singletons, with the ten largest covering approximately 31%. Regarding time point: persistent/refractory GD, antithyroid drugs over 5 years with positive TRAb. RNA isolated from PBMCs was used to make the TCR library. The sample in question was peripheral blood mononuclear cells (PBMCs), obtained when the disease was refractory, from a patient treated with antithyroid drugs. Every receptor here comes from a female donor with Graves disease.

The J gene is TRBJ2-2, the V gene TRBV5-6; no clear D. The CDR3 is made up of 12 amino acids. Germline CDR1 and CDR2: SGHDT and YYEEEE. The V end lost 4 bases, the J end lost 7 bases, and 8 bases lay between the germline ends. The CDR3 DNA is TGTGCCAGCAGCCATCGGATCGGGGAGCTGTTTTTT. Translation: CASSHRIGELFF.

This clonotype has more than one count but fewer than ten. The CDR3 sequence: CAIFTGGTEAFF. The CDR3 nucleotides are TGTGCCATCTTCACAGGGGGCACTGAAGCTTTCTTT. The genes are TRBV10-3 and TRBJ1-1; 8 bases fit TRBD1. V was pared by 8 bases and J by 4 bases, with 3 bases of the junction left unmatched. This CDR3 spans 12 amino acids. Germline V gene lookup returns CDR1 ENHRY and CDR2 SYGVKD.

This clonotype was detected ten times or more. The genes are TRBV6-5 and TRBJ1-5; possibly TRBD1 for D (6 bases). Trimming took off 0 bases at V and 5 bases at J, with 11 bases between the two ends. CDR1 and CDR2 (germline): MNHEY, SVGAGI. This CDR3 region has 15 residues. CDR3 sequence: CASSYSGRGHQPQHF. The CDR3 DNA is TGTGCCAGCAGTTACTCAGGCAGGGGTCATCAGCCCCAGCATTTT.

This clonotype was seen at least ten times. This chain uses TRBV12-3 or TRBV12-4 with TRBJ1-1, with D perhaps matching TRBD1 (5 bases). This CDR3 has 14 amino acids. V gave up 6 bases and J gave up 7 bases, with 18 bases separating them. The CDR3 nucleotides are TGTGCCAGCAGCCGGGGACGGGGCTGGGGTGAAGCTTTCTTT. It translates to CASSRGRGWGEAFF.

V is TRBV28 and J is TRBJ1-3; possible D gene TRBD1, 6 bases. Germline V lookup: CDR1 MDHEN, CDR2 SYDVKM. The CDR3 has 15 residues. V lost 7 bases, J lost 0 bases, and 13 bases lay in between. CDR3 region: CASKTGTVSGNTIYF. The CDR3 region has the DNA TGTGCCAGCAAGACAGGCACAGTCTCTGGAAACACCATATATTTT.

The J gene is TRBJ2-7, the V gene TRBV5-1; 9 nucleotides line up with TRBD1. From germline, CDR1 is SGHRS and CDR2 YFSETQ. Unmatched junction bases numbered 8, after V lost 4 bases and J lost 3 bases. The CDR3 is 15 residues long. The CDR3 DNA sequence: TGCGCCAGCAGCCCATCCGGGACAGGGTACTACGAGCAGTACTTC. This codes for CASSPSGTGYYEQYF.

This clonotype was counted only a few times. The rearrangement links TRBV11-2 to TRBJ1-5; D is unclear. V was trimmed by 4 bases and J by 5 bases, leaving 15 bases between them. CDR3 length: 15 residues. Germline CDR1 is SGHAT and CDR2 is FQNNGV. In DNA, the CDR3 is TGTGCCAGCAGCTCCCGGCCGGGCATTCATCAGCCCCAGCATTTT. Its protein is CASSSRPGIHQPQHF.

Many counts were recorded for this clonotype. The rearrangement links TRBV7-2 to TRBJ2-5; 10 nucleotides align to TRBD2. Germline V gene sequence: CDR1 SGHTA, CDR2 FQGNSA. V lost 5 bases to trimming and J lost 5 bases; unmatched junction nucleotides: 8. The CDR3 is 15 residues long. The CDR3, as DNA: TGTGCCAGCAGCCCTAGCGGGAGCGCTGTGGAGACCCAGTACTTC. Translating it yields CASSPSGSAVETQYF.

The chain employs TRBV5-6 and TRBJ1-2; D is undetermined. The CDR3 sequence is 15 residues long. The V gene lost 1 base and the J gene lost 3 bases, with 13 bases spanning the gap. The germline V gene encodes CDR1 SGHDT and CDR2 YYEEEE. The CDR3 loop reads CASSLLTQRDYGYTF. CDR3 nucleotides: TGTGCCAGCAGCTTGCTGACCCAAAGGGACTATGGCTACACCTTC. The entire variable domain, with the rest obtained from reference TRBV5-6 and TRBJ1-2, is as follows: DAGVTQSPTHLIKTRGQQVTLRCSPKSGHDTVSWYQQALGQGPQFIFQYYEEEERQRGNFPDRFSGHQFPNYSSELNVNALLLGDSALYLCASSLLTQRDYGYTFGSGTRLTVV.

This clonotype was seen a few times. J is TRBJ1-1 and V is TRBV4-3; D may be TRBD1 (5 bases). Trimming left V 2 bases short and J 7 bases short, with 11 bases between. Germline V lookup: CDR1 LGHNA, CDR2 YSLEER. This CDR3 is 13 amino acids long. This chain's CDR3 is CASSQRMGHEAFF. CDR3 nucleotides: TGCGCCAGCAGCCAAAGAATGGGGCATGAAGCTTTCTTT.

Notes on this clonotype: This may be a read error: a much more frequent sequence differs by one nucleotide. V gene TRBV5-4 combines with J gene TRBJ1-2, with 11 bases aligning to TRBD1. The CDR3 spans 14 residues. The V and J ends lost 3 bases and 4 bases, in that order; junction bases with no gene match: 2. The germline gives CDR1 SGHNT, CDR2 YYREEE (reference sequence). The chain's CDR3 is CASSWTGGAYGYTF. In nucleotides, the CDR3 is TGTGCCAGCAGCTGGACAGGGGGCGCCTATGGCTACACCTTC.

This clonotype appeared a few times. The chain is built from TRBV5-5 and TRBJ2-5; no definite D call. Trimming took off 0 bases at V and 0 bases at J, with 6 bases between the two ends. The germline CDR1 and CDR2 sequences are SGHKS and YYEKEE (reference sequence). The CDR3 contains 14 residues. The CDR3 reads CASSLEQDQETQYF. The CDR3 nucleotides are TGTGCCAGCAGCTTGGAGCAGGACCAAGAGACCCAGTACTTC.

This clonotype was seen many times. The chain uses TRBV3-1 and TRBJ2-5; 8 nucleotides line up with TRBD1. The V gene's germline CDR1 is LGHDT and CDR2 YNNKEL (reference sequence). The V and J ends lost 0 bases and 8 bases, in that order; junction bases with no gene match: 11. The CDR3 sequence is 16 residues long. The CDR3 sequence is CASSQDGGGQGRTQYF. DNA for the CDR3: TGTGCCAGCAGCCAAGATGGGGGTGGACAGGGTAGAACCCAGTACTTC.

This clonotype was seen at least ten times. The chain combines TRBV7-9 with TRBJ1-1; D unclear. Trimming pared 1 base from V and 1 base from J, leaving 10 bases between. Germline V lookup: CDR1 SEHNR, CDR2 FQNEAQ (reference sequence). The CDR3 runs 15 residues. CDR3 DNA sequence: TGTGCCAGCAGCTTAGGAAACAGCTGGAACACTGAAGCTTTCTTT. Its protein is CASSLGNSWNTEAFF.

Notes on this clonotype: A clone one base away is much larger, so this may be a read error. V is TRBV6-1 and J is TRBJ2-7; no clear D. CDR1 is MNHNS, CDR2 SASEGT, per germline. The V and J ends lost 6 bases and 3 bases respectively, with 12 bases between them. The CDR3 runs 13 residues. The CDR3 bases are TGTGCCAGCAGGTCGGACCTCTTCTACGAGCAGTACTTC. Translating it yields CASRSDLFYEQYF.

This clonotype was recorded many times. V is TRBV27 and J is TRBJ2-7; 8 bases agree with TRBD2. CDR1 is MNHEY, CDR2 SMNVEV, per germline (reference sequence). CDR3 length: 15 amino acids. Losses at the gene ends were 6 bases for V and 1 base for J; bases not matched to a gene: 8. CDR3 DNA: TGTGCCAGCAGACTAACTAGCGGCTCTTCCTACGAGCAGTACTTC. Translated, it gives CASRLTSGSSYEQYF.

This clonotype was observed at least ten times. V is TRBV24-1 and J is TRBJ1-5, with TRBD1 identical over 7 bases. With V trimmed by 5 bases and J by 5 bases, 8 bases remained unmatched. The germline V gene encodes CDR1 KGHDR and CDR2 SFDVKD. This CDR3 has 15 amino acids. The CDR3 here is CATSGGGFEDQPQHF. As DNA, the CDR3 is TGTGCCACCAGTGGAGGGGGCTTCGAAGATCAGCCCCAGCATTTT.

The chain combines TRBV29-1 with TRBJ1-3; 8 bases align to TRBD1. V dropped 6 bases and J dropped 4; count of bases not matched to a gene: 2. Germline V gene lookup returns CDR1 SQVTM and CDR2 ANQGSEA. The CDR3 is 12 amino acids. The CDR3 is CSVGDRGNTIYF. For the CDR3, the DNA is TGCAGCGTGGGGGACAGGGGAAACACCATATATTTT.

This clonotype was seen at least ten times. The chain links TRBV24-1 to TRBJ2-5; 13 nucleotides align to TRBD2. The junction had 8 bases not matched to a gene; V was cut back by 3 bases and J by 5 bases. From germline, CDR1 is KGHDR and CDR2 SFDVKD. The CDR3 runs to 17 residues. DNA of the CDR3: TGTGCCACCAGTGATCCTTGGACTAGCGGGAGACGGGAGACCCAGTACTTC. It codes for CATSDPWTSGRRETQYF.

On this clonotype: A much more abundant neighbour one base away suggests this may be a read error. V gene TRBV13 combines with J gene TRBJ1-2; TRBD1 agrees at 7 bases. In germline, CDR1 is PRHDT, CDR2 FYEKMQ (reference sequence). The ends lost 3 bases at V and 2 bases at J; junction bases unmatched: 12. This CDR3 comprises 17 residues. CDR3 protein: CASSFRLEGATNYGYTF. CDR3 nucleotide sequence: TGTGCCAGCAGCTTTCGGCTCGAGGGGGCAACCAACTATGGCTACACCTTC.

This chain joins TRBV6-1 and TRBJ2-4; a possible D gene is TRBD1 (6 bases). The V gene's germline CDR1 is MNHNS and CDR2 SASEGT. This CDR3 has 16 residues. Trimming shortened V by 8 bases and J by 0 bases, and 17 bases separated the two germline ends. This chain's CDR3 is CASSSRGLLAKNIQYF. As DNA, the CDR3 is TGTGCCAGCTCATCCAGGGGCCTACTAGCCAAAAACATTCAGTACTTC.

This clonotype was counted many times. V and J are TRBV2 and TRBJ1-1; D is unclear. Germline V gene sequence: CDR1 SNHLY, CDR2 FYNNEI. Trimming shortened V by 2 bases and J by 4 bases, and 2 bases separated the two germline ends. The CDR3 totals 11 residues. Here the CDR3 DNA reads TGTGCCAGCAGTGAAAGCACTGAAGCTTTCTTT. Amino acid sequence: CASSESTEAFF.

This clonotype was seen repeatedly, ten times or more. J is TRBJ1-1 and V is TRBV20-1, with a weak D call TRBD1 (5 bases). The CDR3 has 13 residues. Germline assignment: CDR1 DFQATT and CDR2 SNEGSKA (reference sequence). With 0 bases removed from V and 7 bases from J, the gap between germline ends came to 12 bases. The CDR3 DNA reads as TGCAGTGCTAGAGATACCCGGGGCCATGAAGCTTTCTTT. This sequence encodes CSARDTRGHEAFF.

This chain links TRBV12-3 or TRBV12-4 with TRBJ2-1; D possibly corresponds to TRBD2 (5 bases). The CDR3 totals 12 residues. V lost 3 bases and J 6 bases, leaving 6 bases between the germline ends. CDR3 protein: CASSFGGNEQFF. CDR3 DNA: TGTGCCAGCAGTTTCGGAGGCAATGAGCAGTTCTTC.

V and J are TRBV5-1 and TRBJ1-6; the D gene is possibly TRBD1 (6 bases). The CDR3 contains 13 residues. Per germline, CDR1 SGHRS and CDR2 YFSETQ. V was cut by 0 bases and J by 11 bases, with 9 bases left in between. The CDR3 DNA follows: TGCGCCAGCAGCTTGGGGGACAACCCACCCCTCCACTTT. Translating gives CASSLGDNPPLHF.

This clonotype has more than one count but fewer than ten. The V and J genes are TRBV7-2 and TRBJ1-5, with 8 bases lining up with TRBD1. With 5 bases clipped from V and 3 bases from J, the junction kept 6 bases outside the gene matches. Germline V gene lookup returns CDR1 SGHTA and CDR2 FQGNSA. This CDR3 is 15 amino acids long. CDR3 bases: TGTGCCAGCAGCCTAAAGACAGGGGCCAATCAGCCCCAGCATTTT. It is translated as CASSLKTGANQPQHF.

Remarks on this clonotype: At one end the junction does not follow the germline gene, possibly because of a read error. This sequence joins TRBV29-1 and TRBJ2-5; D is unresolved. The CDR3 length is 11 residues. Germline CDR1 is SQVTM and CDR2 is ANQGSEA. CDR3 in amino acids: CSVDPREAQYF. CDR3 coding DNA: TGCAGCGTTGACCCAAGAGAGGCCCAGTACTTC.

This clonotype has ten or more counts. The chain has TRBV5-1 and TRBJ1-1; no clear D gene. The V end was cut by 4 bases, the J end by 13 bases, with 20 bases between. Germline V gene sequence: CDR1 SGHRS, CDR2 YFSETQ. The CDR3 spans 13 residues. The CDR3 reads CASSPEVGRHGFF. In DNA, the CDR3 is TGCGCCAGCAGCCCGGAGGTAGGGCGCCACGGTTTCTTT.

Many counts were recorded for this clonotype. The genes are TRBV14 and TRBJ2-5, with a tentative D call TRBD1 (6 bases). V lost 4 bases to trimming and J lost 1 base, with 7 bases between them. Germline V gene data show CDR1 as SGHDN and CDR2 as FVKESK. The CDR3 covers 13 residues. CDR3 coding DNA: TGTGCCAGCAGCCGGGGGCTCCAAGAGACCCAGTACTTC. Protein: CASSRGLQETQYF.